These 31 T cell receptor beta chains originate from one sample sequenced in a study of OX40 agonist ivuxolimab in advanced cancers. Measured with immunoSEQ multiplex PCR; TCRdb has only the in-frame clones, and not every one. The sample holds about 79,000 clones, roughly 85% seen once. The material sequenced was CD4+ or CD8+ T cells sorted from blood, taken in a trial of the OX40 agonist ivuxolimab. Receptor source: an adult with an advanced solid tumor such as melanoma, head and neck, liver or kidney cancer.

The chain employs TRBV5-1 and TRBJ1-4; the match to TRBD1 covers 7 bases. Germline-derived CDR1 and CDR2 are SGHRS and YFSETQ. There are 14 residues in the CDR3. The trim removed 4 bases at V and 7 bases at J, leaving 7 bases unmatched. The CDR3: CASSRTGVGEKLFF. CDR3 nucleotides: TGCGCCAGCAGCAGAACAGGGGTCGGTGAAAAACTGTTTTTT.

The J gene is TRBJ2-2, the V gene TRBV6-6; 7 positions match TRBD2. The CDR3 spans 15 residues. Germline V gene sequence: CDR1 MNHNY, CDR2 SVGAGI (reference sequence). V trimming: 5 bases; J trimming: 2 bases; junction bases outside the gene matches: 5. The DNA of the CDR3 is TGTGCCAGCAGTCGAGCGACTAGCAACACCGGGGAGCTGTTTTTT. Its translation is CASSRATSNTGELFF.

This rearrangement joins TRBV4-1 to TRBJ2-5, with D perhaps TRBD1 (6 bases). The CDR3 covers 14 residues. V lost 0 bases and J lost 5, with 10 bases in between. Germline loops: CDR1 MGHRA, CDR2 YSYEKL. The CDR3 bases are TGCGCCAGCAGCCAAGATACAGGGCGGGAGACCCAGTACTTC. Its protein is CASSQDTGRETQYF.

The chain is built from TRBV7-2 and TRBJ1-2; 8 bases agree with TRBD1. After removal of 5 bases from V and 4 bases from J, the junction contained 9 bases not matched to a gene. The CDR3 runs 15 residues. Germline CDR1 is SGHTA and CDR2 is FQGNSA. CDR3 nucleotide sequence: TGTGCCAGCAGCCCATACAGGGGGGAGGTCTATGGCTACACCTTC. Amino acid sequence: CASSPYRGEVYGYTF.

This chain uses TRBV27 with TRBJ2-3, with D perhaps being TRBD1 or TRBD2 (5 bases each). V shed 2 bases and J shed 5 bases, with 17 bases lying between them. Germline V gene lookup returns CDR1 MNHEY and CDR2 SMNVEV (reference sequence). The CDR3 is 16 residues long. As DNA, the CDR3 is TGTGCCAGCAGTTTAAGACCGGGACCAGGCCAAGATACGCAGTATTTT. Its protein is CASSLRPGPGQDTQYF.

The CDR3 DNA follows: TGCAGTGCTACAAAGAACACTGAAGCTTTCTTT. It translates to CSATKNTEAFF. The chain carries TRBV20-1 and TRBJ1-1, with unresolved D. CDR3 length equals 11 residues. V lost 4 bases and J 1 base, leaving 4 bases between the germline ends. The germline gives CDR1 DFQATT, CDR2 SNEGSKA (reference sequence).

In this sample, this clone turned up once. V is TRBV10-3 and J is TRBJ2-1; 10 nucleotides match TRBD1. V lost 3 bases, J lost 3 bases, and 5 bases stayed unmatched. The CDR3 length is 16 residues. CDR1 is ENHRY and CDR2 is SYGVKD in the germline V gene. The CDR3 nucleotides read TGTGCCATCAGTGACCCCCGGACAGGGGGCTACAATGAGCAGTTCTTC. This translates into CAISDPRTGGYNEQFF.

V and J are TRBV14 and TRBJ1-4, with D possibly TRBD1 on 5 matching bases. Trimming took 3 bases from V and 7 from J, leaving 12 bases between them. The CDR3 contains 14 residues. The germline V gene encodes CDR1 SGHDN and CDR2 FVKESK. The CDR3 sequence: CASSQRGGGEKLFF. The CDR3 coding sequence is TGTGCCAGCAGCCAGAGGGGAGGCGGTGAAAAACTGTTTTTT.

V and J are TRBV6-6 and TRBJ1-1; 8 bases are shared with TRBD1. The CDR3 is made up of 15 amino acids. Germline V gene data show CDR1 as MNHNY and CDR2 as SVGAGI (reference sequence). Trimming took 4 bases from V and 1 from J; bases not matched to a gene: 5. CDR3 sequence reads: CASSFLDRGNTEAFF. CDR3 nucleotides: TGTGCCAGCAGTTTTCTCGACAGGGGGAACACTGAAGCTTTCTTT.

This clone was seen once. The V gene is TRBV11-3, the J gene TRBJ2-3; no reliable D call. The V end was cut by 5 bases, the J end by 2 bases, with 8 bases between. This CDR3 has 13 residues. Germline V gene data show CDR1 as SGHNT and CDR2 as YENEEA. Written as DNA, the CDR3 is TGTGCCAGCAGCAAGACCTACACAGATACGCAGTATTTT. It yields the protein CASSKTYTDTQYF.

The chain links TRBV9 to TRBJ2-4, with D possibly matching TRBD1 (6 bases). The ends were cut back, 0 bases at V and 8 bases at J, with 18 bases in the middle. This CDR3 is 16 amino acids long. Germline V CDR1 and CDR2: SGDLS, YYNGEE. The CDR3 DNA follows: TGTGCCAGCAGCGTAGAGCCGGGACAAGGGGTGGACATTCAGTACTTC. This gives the protein CASSVEPGQGVDIQYF.

The chain joins TRBV19 to TRBJ1-2; 8 nucleotides agree with TRBD1. This CDR3 region has 16 residues. With 6 bases clipped from V and 9 bases from J, the junction kept 18 bases outside the gene matches. The germline V gene has CDR1 LNHDA and CDR2 SQIVND (reference sequence). CDR3 DNA: TGTGCCAGTAGAAAAATCACCCCGGACAGGGAGGGGAGCTACACCTTC. It is translated as CASRKITPDREGSYTF.

This clone was counted many times. This sequence joins TRBV19 and TRBJ2-2; TRBD2 matches at 14 bases. Germline loops: CDR1 LNHDA, CDR2 SQIVND (reference sequence). The CDR3 is 22 residues long. The V gene end was trimmed by 4 bases and the J gene end by 7 bases; junction bases not matched to a gene: 23. Written as DNA, the CDR3 is TGTGCCAGTAGTAGCTCCCGCCCGGGACTAGCGGGAGTCGTGTGGGTTGTCGGGGAGCTGTTTTTT. Translation: CASSSSRPGLAGVVWVVGELFF.

V gene TRBV28 combines with J gene TRBJ2-1; 9 bases are shared with TRBD2. Per germline, CDR1 MDHEN and CDR2 SYDVKM. The CDR3 covers 13 residues. V was pared by 5 bases and J by 9 bases, with 5 bases of the junction left unmatched. The chain's CDR3 is CASSRAGGTEQFF. The CDR3 region has the DNA TGTGCCAGCAGTAGAGCGGGAGGTACTGAGCAGTTCTTC.

CDR3 in DNA: TGTGCCGGGTCTGTGGGGGCAGAGACCCAGTACTTC. Protein sequence: CAGSVGAETQYF. V usage is TRBV2 and J usage is TRBJ2-5; D possibly corresponds to TRBD1 (6 bases). V lost 11 bases and J 4 bases, leaving 14 bases between the germline ends. Germline CDR1 and CDR2: SNHLY and FYNNEI. The length of the CDR3 is 12 residues.

This clone was detected only a few times. The chain recombines TRBV10-2 with TRBJ2-7, with 10 bases lining up with TRBD2. Germline-derived CDR1 and CDR2 are WSHSY and SAAADI. The CDR3 contains 14 residues. With 6 bases clipped from V and 6 bases from J, the junction kept 8 bases outside the gene matches. The CDR3 is CASRGAGGLTEQYF. The CDR3, as DNA: TGCGCCAGCAGAGGAGCGGGAGGGCTGACCGAGCAGTACTTC.

V and J are TRBV10-3 and TRBJ2-2, with D perhaps TRBD1 (6 bases). Germline assignment: CDR1 ENHRY and CDR2 SYGVKD. The germline V and J ends were trimmed by 3 bases and 1 base, with 12 bases remaining between them. This CDR3 has 16 amino acids. The CDR3 protein is CAISELGTQNTGELFF. The DNA of the CDR3 is TGTGCCATCAGTGAATTAGGGACACAGAACACCGGGGAGCTGTTTTTT.

This clone was seen once. This CDR3 is CASSILVDRSTAQHF. The DNA of the CDR3 is TGTGCCAGTAGTATATTGGTGGACAGGTCAACGGCCCAGCATTTT. The genes are TRBV19 and TRBJ1-5, with 7 bases fitting TRBD1. The CDR3 loop spans 15 amino acids. Germline V gene lookup returns CDR1 LNHDA and CDR2 SQIVND (reference sequence). V lost 2 bases, J lost 11 bases, and 12 bases stayed unmatched.

The V and J genes are TRBV19 and TRBJ2-1; D is ambiguous. Germline V CDR1 and CDR2: LNHDA, SQIVND (reference sequence). Trimming cost V 5 bases and J 4 bases, with 12 bases left between them. The CDR3 extends over 14 amino acids. In DNA, the CDR3 is TGTGCCAGTAGTCTTGCAGTGGCTTACAATGAGCAGTTCTTC. Translation: CASSLAVAYNEQFF.

V gene TRBV6-1 combines with J gene TRBJ2-1; D is unresolved. Germline CDR1 and CDR2: MNHNS and SASEGT. The CDR3 is made up of 12 amino acids. The germline V and J ends were trimmed by 6 bases and 15 bases, with 18 bases remaining between them. CDR3 protein: CASSQGLPYPFF. CDR3 bases: TGTGCCAGCAGCCAAGGGCTCCCTTACCCGTTCTTC.

The chain joins TRBV6-5 to TRBJ2-2; D ambiguous. CDR1 is MNHEY, CDR2 SVGAGI, per germline. Trimming pared 5 bases from V and 10 bases from J, leaving 14 bases between. The CDR3 is made up of 13 amino acids. As DNA, the CDR3 is TGTGCCAGCAGTGAACGGGTAGAATTGGAGCTGTTTTTT. Amino acids: CASSERVELELFF.

V gene TRBV18 combines with J gene TRBJ1-1; D uncertain. The V gene's germline CDR1 is KGHSH and CDR2 LQKENI. CDR3 length equals 15 residues. V gave up 0 bases and J gave up 1 base, with 9 bases separating them. The CDR3 region is CASSPPSQPNTEAFF. CDR3 bases: TGTGCCAGCTCACCACCATCGCAGCCGAACACTGAAGCTTTCTTT.

The rearrangement links TRBV18 to TRBJ1-1; no reliable D call. This CDR3 is 14 amino acids long. Germline V lookup: CDR1 KGHSH, CDR2 LQKENI. V was pared by 4 bases and J by 0 bases, with 9 bases between. The CDR3 reads CASSRGSMNTEAFF. Written as DNA, the CDR3 is TGTGCCAGCTCACGCGGGAGCATGAACACTGAAGCTTTCTTT.

V and J are TRBV5-1 and TRBJ2-1; 8 nucleotides match TRBD1. V dropped 0 bases and J dropped 9; count of bases not matched to a gene: 2. Germline V gives CDR1 SGHRS, CDR2 YFSETQ. The CDR3 length is 13 residues. CDR3 amino acids: CASSLGTGSEQFF. For the CDR3, the DNA is TGCGCCAGCAGCTTGGGGACAGGGAGTGAGCAGTTCTTC.

The V call is TRBV28, the J call TRBJ2-7; 7 positions agree with TRBD2. With V trimmed by 4 bases and J by 3 bases, 9 bases remained unmatched. CDR1 and CDR2 (germline): MDHEN, SYDVKM. The CDR3 length is 15 residues. Here the CDR3 DNA reads TGTGCCAGCAGTTCTCCGACTAGCCGCGGCTACGAGCAGTACTTC. This translates into CASSSPTSRGYEQYF.

CDR3 in DNA: TGCAGCGTCGAGGGTTGGCAGGGCACAGATACGCAGTATTTT. This translates into CSVEGWQGTDTQYF. This chain connects TRBV29-1 to TRBJ2-3; possible D gene TRBD2, 5 bases. The CDR3 totals 14 residues. The germline V gene has CDR1 SQVTM and CDR2 ANQGSEA. Trimming removed 6 bases at V and 1 base at J, with 14 bases between.

V and J are TRBV4-1 and TRBJ2-1, with D possibly TRBD1 on 7 matching bases. This CDR3 is built from 18 residues. Between the trimmed V and J ends, which lost 1 base and 8 bases, there was a span of 24 bases. CDR1 is MGHRA and CDR2 is YSYEKL in the germline V gene. The CDR3 here is CASSQVDPATGRFDEQFF. The CDR3 nucleotides are TGCGCCAGCAGCCAAGTCGACCCCGCGACAGGGAGGTTCGATGAGCAGTTCTTC.

The gene calls are TRBV18 and TRBJ1-4, with TRBD1 matching over 7 bases. Per the germline V gene, CDR1 is KGHSH and CDR2 is LQKENI. This CDR3 region has 15 residues. V lost 3 bases to trimming and J lost 6 bases; unmatched junction nucleotides: 7. The CDR3 here is CASSPSRQGDEKLFF. The CDR3, as DNA: TGTGCCAGCTCACCCTCCCGACAGGGTGATGAAAAACTGTTTTTT.

V usage is TRBV7-8 and J usage is TRBJ2-3, with TRBD1 matching 8 bases. Germline-derived CDR1 and CDR2 are SGHVS and FQNEAQ. The CDR3 is 13 amino acids. The V segment lost 7 bases and the J segment 2 bases; nucleotides outside the gene matches: 2. The CDR3 is CASMTGVTDTQYF. The CDR3 bases are TGTGCCAGCATGACAGGGGTCACAGATACGCAGTATTTT. The full variable domain, completed using reference TRBV7-8 and TRBJ2-3, is GAGVSQSPRYKVAKRGQDVALRCDPISGHVSLFWYQQALGQGPEFLTYFQNEAQLDKSGLPSDRFFAERPEGSVSTLKIQRTQQEDSAVYLCASMTGVTDTQYFGPGTRLTVL.

The rearrangement links TRBV2 to TRBJ2-1, with 9 bases that match TRBD2. V shed 3 bases, J shed 3 bases, and the junction held 12 bases outside the gene matches. From germline, CDR1 is SNHLY and CDR2 FYNNEI. There are 18 residues in the CDR3. The CDR3 loop is CASSDKAPGLADYNEQFF. DNA of the CDR3: TGTGCCAGCAGTGATAAAGCCCCGGGACTAGCTGACTACAATGAGCAGTTCTTC.

The chain carries TRBV19 and TRBJ1-2; tentatively, D is TRBD1 (6 bases). The CDR3 runs to 15 residues. Germline lookup yields CDR1 LNHDA and CDR2 SQIVND (reference sequence). V dropped 7 bases and J dropped 0 bases, with 15 bases sitting between them. CDR3 residues: CASTPNRESNYGYTF. The DNA for the CDR3 is TGTGCCAGTACCCCTAACAGGGAATCTAACTATGGCTACACCTTC.